A single sample is the source of the 6 T cell receptor beta chains below, sequenced in a study of molecular identifiers for immune sequencing clone quantification. MiXCR, applied by TCRdb to the PCR reads, yields one record per CDR3 protein. The sample consists of about 100,000 distinct CDR3 sequences, 21% of them appearing once. Sequencing was done on a sample of naive CD8+ T cells from blood, with Jurkat cell RNA spiked in. Specified subset: FACS-sorted CD8+CD4-CCR7+CD45RA+ naive T cells. The receptors shown here come from a human donor in good health. Some libraries in this study had Jurkat cell RNA spiked in.

This clonotype was observed many times. The chain couples TRBV4-3 to TRBJ2-7, with TRBD1 as a possible D gene (5 bases). Per germline, CDR1 LGHNA and CDR2 YSLEER. Trimming took 7 bases from V and 5 from J, leaving 24 bases between them. CDR3 length: 16 residues. The CDR3 here is CASKASLDSSGDEQYF. CDR3 bases: TGCGCCAGCAAGGCGTCGCTTGACAGTTCTGGCGACGAGCAGTACTTC.

This clonotype was detected once. A read error is possible here, since a much larger clone lies one base away. The chain recombines TRBV7-9 with TRBJ2-3, with TRBD2 identical over 12 bases. This CDR3 region has 19 residues. Germline V CDR1 and CDR2: SEHNR, FQNEAQ (reference sequence). Germline trimming cut 4 bases from V and 2 bases from J; bases unmatched to any gene: 13. The CDR3 bases are TGTGCCAGCAGCTACCCACGGGCTAGCGGGGGGGTATACACAGATACGCAGTATTTT. It codes for CASSYPRASGGVYTDTQYF.

There are many counts of this clonotype. This chain connects TRBV5-4 to TRBJ2-7; D gene unclear. Germline V gives CDR1 SGHNT, CDR2 YYREEE (reference sequence). This CDR3 region has 14 residues. V was trimmed by 2 bases and J by 7 bases, leaving 16 bases between them. The CDR3 reads CASSFEVGLREQYF. The CDR3, as DNA: TGTGCCAGCAGCTTTGAGGTGGGGTTGCGTGAGCAGTACTTC. Combining the CDR3 with reference TRBV5-4 and TRBJ2-7 gives the whole variable domain ETGVTQSPTHLIKTRGQQVTLRCSSQSGHNTVSWYQQALGQGPQFIFQYYREEENGRGNFPPRFSGLQFPNYSSELNVNALELDDSALYLCASSFEVGLREQYFGPGTRLTVT.

In its sample, this clonotype was seen many times. The chain uses TRBV13 and TRBJ2-7, with a tentative D call TRBD2 (6 bases). The V and J ends lost 1 base and 5 bases respectively, with 12 bases between them. CDR3 length: 14 residues. Per germline, CDR1 PRHDT and CDR2 FYEKMQ (reference sequence). The CDR3 spells CASSLEWGVHEQYF. The CDR3 nucleotides are TGTGCCAGCAGCTTAGAATGGGGGGTTCACGAGCAGTACTTC.

The chain employs TRBV12-3 or TRBV12-4 and TRBJ2-1; D not resolved. V was clipped by 8 bases and J by 4 bases, with 18 bases between them. This CDR3 contains 15 residues. CDR3 in DNA: TGTGCCAGCCTCCAATCGATCGAGGAGTACAATGAGCAGTTCTTC. The encoded protein is CASLQSIEEYNEQFF.

In its sample, this clonotype was seen many times. The chain has TRBV6-5 and TRBJ2-5, with D perhaps matching TRBD1 (6 bases). CDR1 is MNHEY, CDR2 SVGAGI, per germline. Trimming stripped 4 bases from V and 4 bases from J, with 13 bases between. The CDR3 runs 14 residues. Here the CDR3 DNA reads TGTGCCAGCAGTTCGGCAGGGGTAGCAGAGACCCAGTACTTC. It encodes CASSSAGVAETQYF.